Following are 3 T cell receptor beta chains from one sample sequenced in a study of blood T cell repertoires in COVID-19. Profiled with immunoSEQ multiplex PCR; TCRdb holds only in-frame clones, not every one. The sample records 23,000 or so clones, roughly 86% being singletons. Sequencing was performed on peripheral blood. These TCRs come from a human donor with active COVID-19. The donor label of this sample is uncertain.

The V and J genes are TRBV5-1 and TRBJ2-2, with 7 nucleotides matching TRBD2. The V and J ends lost 3 bases and 4 bases, in that order; junction bases with no gene match: 3. The CDR3 is 14 residues long. Looked up from germline, CDR1 is SGHRS and CDR2 is YFSETQ. CDR3 sequence reads: CASSSLASTGELFF. The CDR3 DNA follows: TGCGCCAGCAGCTCACTAGCGAGCACCGGGGAGCTGTTTTTT.

The chain links TRBV25-1 to TRBJ1-2; perhaps TRBD1 as D (5 bases). CDR1 MGHDK and CDR2 SYGVNS come from the germline V gene. Deletions cut 2 bases from V and 6 bases from J, with 10 bases between. The CDR3 contains 13 residues. The DNA of the CDR3 is TGTGCCAGCAGTGAAACTTTGACAGATGGCTACACCTTC. This encodes CASSETLTDGYTF.

The CDR3: CASSLSRAGANVLTF. Written as DNA, the CDR3 is TGTGCCAGCAGCTTAAGCAGGGCTGGGGCCAACGTCCTGACTTTC. V and J are TRBV7-3 and TRBJ2-6, with D tentatively TRBD1 (5 bases). Trimming left V 1 base short and J 2 bases short, with 6 bases between. The CDR3 extends over 15 amino acids. CDR1 is SGHTA and CDR2 is FQGTGA in the germline V gene.